This T cell receptor beta chain was documented in a study of cytotoxic CD8 clonotypes in ibrutinib-treated CLL. TCRdb's copy holds only in-frame clones and misses some; the assay was immunoSEQ multiplex PCR. The sample comprises 25,000 to 35,000 clones, 62% of which are singletons, and about 15% rests with the top ten. Trimming left V 2 bases short and J 9 bases short, with 14 bases between. CDR3 length: 14 amino acids. Germline CDR1 is MNHEY and CDR2 is SVGAGI. The TCR originated in a human donor with chronic lymphocytic leukemia. The chain employs TRBV6-5 and TRBJ1-5, with D tentatively TRBD1 (5 bases). The sample consisted of PBMCs, taken before ibrutinib treatment. CDR3 residues: CASSYDWTIMPQHF. The CDR3 DNA follows: TGTGCCAGCAGTTACGACTGGACAATCATGCCCCAGCATTTT.